The sequence of this T cell receptor (beta chain) was determined in a study of graft-versus-host responses after intestinal transplantation. Study-level information: Grafts were multivisceral, liver-intestinal, or isolated intestinal. The whole recipient group had anti-thymocyte globulin induction followed by tacrolimus and steroids for two to three years.

Assay: immunoSEQ multiplex PCR; the TCRdb copy retains only in-frame clones and omits some. The data show about 90,000 clones, 75% to 90% seen once. On this clone itself: Its target is not known.

Study-level results: Recipient marrow showed GvH clones, some seen first in ileum or blood.

The sample in question was unstimulated CD8+ T cells sorted from spleen or lymph node cells, obtained before intestinal transplant. The clonotype comes from a human donor who received an intestinal transplant.

The CDR3 DNA follows: TGCAGCGTTGAAACAGGGGGCTCCTACGAGCAGTACTTC. This encodes CSVETGGSYEQYF. This sequence joins TRBV29-1 and TRBJ2-7; 8 bases are shared with TRBD1. With V trimmed by 2 bases and J by 0 bases, 0 bases remained unmatched. The CDR3 is made up of 13 amino acids. Per germline, CDR1 SQVTM and CDR2 ANQGSEA.